This T cell receptor beta chain is drawn from a study of CD8+ T cells in alopecia areata. As for treatment: oral pan-JAK inhibitor, 5-10 mg twice daily. Alopecia areata patients gave lesional scalp punch biopsies and peripheral blood samples. Turning to this clone: Its target is not known.

RNA, once extracted, was reverse transcribed into cDNA for use as the sequencing template. Profiling relied on immunoSEQ multiplex PCR, and the TCRdb table lists in-frame clones only, not all of them. The sample shows about 190,000 clones, roughly three fifths of them seen only once. The germline V gene has CDR1 SQVTM and CDR2 ANQGSEA. V was cut by 6 bases and J by 5 bases, with 17 bases left in between. This CDR3 has 13 amino acids. Study outcomes and limitations: In scalp, tofacitinib significantly decreased clonality and expanded CD8+ clones among the top 100.

The chain joins TRBV29-1 to TRBJ2-7; D is ambiguous. This sample comprised CD4+ T cells sorted from blood, obtained around week 47, from a patient treated with tofacitinib. The receptor was isolated from a human donor with alopecia areata. The CDR3 loop reads CSVGLMGIHEQYF. In nucleotides, the CDR3 is TGCAGCGTGGGCCTGATGGGGATTCACGAGCAGTACTTC.